Listed here are 30 T cell receptor beta chains from one sample, sequenced in a study of spatial heterogeneity in lung cancer. TCRdb itself ran the 5' RACE reads through MiXCR, one entry per CDR3 protein. In the table there are around 63,000 distinct CDR3 sequences, 8.4% of which are singletons. Documented time point: sample taken at primary tumor resection. From tumor, nontumor lung or frozen PBMC, whole RNA was taken unsorted for sequencing. The sample was PBMCs, taken at surgery. The receptors were sampled from a female donor with early-stage non-small cell lung cancer.

This clonotype came up once. This may be a read error, as it is one base from a much larger clone. This chain connects TRBV3-1 to TRBJ1-2; D unclear. V lost 4 bases, J lost 4 bases, and 7 bases lay in between. Germline loops: CDR1 LGHDT, CDR2 YNNKEL (reference sequence). This CDR3 region has 12 residues. CDR3 sequence: CASSRRGYGYTF. The CDR3 coding sequence is TGTGCCAGCAGCCGGAGAGGCTATGGCTACACCTTC.

This clonotype was seen more than once but under ten times. The V and J genes are TRBV5-5 and TRBJ2-1; 7 bases are a match to TRBD1. CDR1 and CDR2 from the germline V gene are SGHKS and YYEKEE (reference sequence). The CDR3 covers 13 residues. With 4 bases clipped from V and 10 bases from J, the junction kept 8 bases outside the gene matches. In DNA form, the CDR3 reads TGTGCCAGCAGCCCGACAGGGATTGACGAGCAGTTCTTC. Its translation is CASSPTGIDEQFF.

This clonotype has at least ten counts. V usage is TRBV7-3 and J usage is TRBJ1-1, with D unresolved. The CDR3 extends over 16 amino acids. Trimming took 2 bases from V and 3 from J, leaving 16 bases between them. CDR1 and CDR2 (germline): SGHTA, FQGTGA. In nucleotides, the CDR3 is TGTGCCAGCAGCTTATCCCAGAGGGTGGGGTACACTGAAGCTTTCTTT. Amino acids: CASSLSQRVGYTEAFF.

The sample holds a few counts of this clonotype. The rearrangement links TRBV9 to TRBJ1-2, with D possibly matching TRBD1 (5 bases). Trimming shortened V by 1 base and J by 6 bases, and 13 bases separated the two germline ends. CDR3 length: 14 residues. Germline V CDR1 and CDR2: SGDLS, YYNGEE. The chain's CDR3 is CASSVRAGRDGYTF. For the CDR3, the DNA is TGTGCCAGCAGCGTACGGGCAGGGAGAGATGGCTACACCTTC.

The sample holds one count of this clonotype. The chain combines TRBV2 with TRBJ2-2, with 15 bases that match TRBD2. CDR3 length equals 16 residues. From germline, CDR1 is SNHLY and CDR2 FYNNEI. Trimming took 6 bases from V and 5 from J; bases not matched to a gene: 4. The CDR3 protein is CASSGTSGRQTGELFF. The CDR3 DNA sequence: TGTGCCAGCAGCGGGACTAGCGGGAGGCAGACCGGGGAGCTGTTTTTT.

This clonotype was counted many times. The chain uses TRBV4-1 and TRBJ2-1; 8 bases map to TRBD2. CDR3 size: 17 residues. Per germline, CDR1 MGHRA and CDR2 YSYEKL. V dropped 1 base and J dropped 5; count of bases not matched to a gene: 10. CDR3 DNA sequence: TGCGCCAGCAGCCAAGGGTCGACAGCGGGGGCTGACAATGAGCAGTTCTTC. Translating it yields CASSQGSTAGADNEQFF.

The rearrangement joins TRBV6-1 to TRBJ2-1; 10 nucleotides match TRBD2. Germline trimming cut 8 bases from V and 9 bases from J; bases unmatched to any gene: 7. Looked up from germline, CDR1 is MNHNS and CDR2 is SASEGT. The CDR3 runs to 13 residues. CDR3 sequence reads: CASRLAGVGEQFF. The CDR3 coding sequence is TGTGCCAGCCGGCTAGCGGGAGTAGGTGAGCAGTTCTTC.

This clonotype has just a few counts. The CDR3 DNA reads TGTGCCACCAGTGATTCCGGGACAGGGGGCCTGGAGACCCAGTACTTC. Protein sequence: CATSDSGTGGLETQYF. The chain carries TRBV24-1 and TRBJ2-5, with 12 bases aligning to TRBD1. J was trimmed by 5 bases and V by 2 bases; bases with no gene match: 5. In germline, CDR1 is KGHDR, CDR2 SFDVKD. CDR3 length equals 16 residues.

This clonotype was seen more than once but under ten times. The V and J genes are TRBV12-3 or TRBV12-4 and TRBJ1-2; a weak D match, TRBD1 (5 bases). The CDR3 contains 16 residues. The V end was cut by 0 bases, the J end by 2 bases, with 13 bases between. The CDR3 nucleotides are TGTGCCAGCAGTTTAGCGCTGGGGGGGATGAACTATGGCTACACCTTC. Translation: CASSLALGGMNYGYTF.

V is TRBV5-1 and J is TRBJ1-1; maybe TRBD1 (6 bases). Looked up from germline, CDR1 is SGHRS and CDR2 is YFSETQ. The CDR3 loop spans 15 amino acids. The germline V and J ends were trimmed by 0 bases and 0 bases, with 9 bases remaining between them. CDR3 protein: CASSLEGGLNTEAFF. The CDR3 coding sequence is TGCGCCAGCAGCTTGGAAGGGGGTTTGAACACTGAAGCTTTCTTT.

This sequence joins TRBV5-1 and TRBJ2-4; D is uncertain. Germline values: CDR1 SGHRS, CDR2 YFSETQ. The V and J ends lost 0 bases and 2 bases respectively, with 6 bases between them. The CDR3 runs 14 residues. CDR3 residues: CASSLGGTKNIQYF. CDR3 in DNA: TGCGCCAGCAGCTTGGGGGGTACCAAAAACATTCAGTACTTC.

This clonotype appeared many times. The chain uses TRBV28 and TRBJ2-3, with 7 bases identical to TRBD2. V dropped 5 bases and J dropped 0; count of bases not matched to a gene: 8. The CDR3 spans 16 residues. Germline CDR1 MDHEN, CDR2 SYDVKM. The chain's CDR3 is CASSISSGGSTDTQYF. DNA for the CDR3: TGTGCCAGCAGTATCTCTAGCGGAGGTAGCACAGATACGCAGTATTTT.

In its sample, this clonotype was seen a few times. This sequence joins TRBV12-3 or TRBV12-4 and TRBJ2-2; D is ambiguous. The CDR3 extends over 14 amino acids. V was trimmed by 6 bases and J by 3 bases, leaving 11 bases between them. CDR3 in DNA: TGTGCCAGCAGCCGCCGCTCCGACACCGGGGAGCTGTTTTTT. It encodes CASSRRSDTGELFF.

In its sample, this clonotype ranks as medium-sized. The chain recombines TRBV28 with TRBJ2-7, with D maybe TRBD2 (6 bases). V shed 8 bases and J shed 3 bases, with 14 bases lying between them. Germline lookup yields CDR1 MDHEN and CDR2 SYDVKM. The CDR3 runs 13 residues. In DNA form, the CDR3 reads TGTGCCAGCGGGGGGAGTCCCCTCTACGAGCAGTACTTC. Residues: CASGGSPLYEQYF. The whole variable domain, filled in from reference TRBV28 and TRBJ2-7, reads DVKVTQSSRYLVKRTGEKVFLECVQDMDHENMFWYRQDPGLGLRLIYFSYDVKMKEKGDIPEGYSVSREKKERFSLILESASTNQTSMYLCASGGSPLYEQYFGPGTRLTVT.

This clonotype was detected a few times. CDR3 protein: CASSWSGGADGELFF. The CDR3 DNA reads as TGTGCCAGCAGCTGGAGCGGGGGGGCCGACGGGGAGCTGTTTTTT. This chain uses TRBV7-8 with TRBJ2-2; TRBD2 matches 10 bases. With V trimmed by 4 bases and J by 7 bases, 6 bases remained unmatched. The CDR3 length is 15 residues. Germline values: CDR1 SGHVS, CDR2 FQNEAQ.

This clonotype was seen ten or more times. The V gene is TRBV29-1, the J gene TRBJ1-2; 9 nucleotides line up with TRBD1. The CDR3 totals 14 residues. Losses at the gene ends were 6 bases for V and 1 base for J; bases not matched to a gene: 6. CDR1 SQVTM and CDR2 ANQGSEA come from the germline V gene. The CDR3 loop reads CSVAADRGNYGYTF. Here the CDR3 DNA reads TGCAGCGTCGCCGCGGACAGGGGTAACTATGGCTACACCTTC.

This clonotype has only one observation. This rearrangement joins TRBV20-1 to TRBJ1-1, with TRBD1 as a possible D gene (6 bases). V lost 3 bases, J lost 5 bases, and 16 bases lay in between. The CDR3 is 14 amino acids. Per the germline V gene, CDR1 is DFQATT and CDR2 is SNEGSKA (reference sequence). DNA for the CDR3: TGCAGTGCTAGTGGACAGTTGAGAGAAACTGAAGCTTTCTTT. Amino acids: CSASGQLRETEAFF.

This clonotype was seen at least ten times. The chain recombines TRBV14 with TRBJ2-1; 9 bases align to TRBD2. The CDR3 runs to 14 residues. Per the germline V gene, CDR1 is SGHDN and CDR2 is FVKESK. With 8 bases clipped from V and 5 bases from J, the junction kept 7 bases outside the gene matches. The CDR3 DNA reads TGTGCCAGCCTCAATAGCGGGAGTAACAATGAGCAGTTCTTC. Protein sequence: CASLNSGSNNEQFF.

This clonotype came up many times. V gene TRBV5-1 combines with J gene TRBJ1-1; D is possibly TRBD1 (6 bases). The CDR3 is 15 amino acids. The germline V gene encodes CDR1 SGHRS and CDR2 YFSETQ. V was shortened by 1 base and J by 1 base, with 11 bases between the two germline ends. This CDR3 reads CASSLTGATNTEAFF. The DNA for the CDR3 is TGCGCCAGCAGCTTGACGGGGGCAACGAACACTGAAGCTTTCTTT.

There are many counts of this clonotype. The chain has TRBV28 and TRBJ1-2; D is undetermined. The CDR3 is made up of 10 amino acids. Germline loops: CDR1 MDHEN, CDR2 SYDVKM. V was pared by 8 bases and J by 9 bases, with 10 bases between. DNA of the CDR3: TGTGCCAGCGGGCGTGAACGCTACACCTTC. As protein: CASGRERYTF.

This clonotype was seen a handful of times. CDR3: CASSPRTEGEKLFF. As DNA, the CDR3 is TGTGCCAGCAGCCCCAGGACAGAGGGTGAAAAACTGTTTTTT. V usage is TRBV4-2 and J usage is TRBJ1-4; a possible D gene is TRBD1 (6 bases). CDR3 length: 14 amino acids. Trimming pared 4 bases from V and 7 bases from J, leaving 13 bases between. The germline V gene has CDR1 LGHNA and CDR2 YNFKEQ.

The J gene is TRBJ2-4, the V gene TRBV20-1; perhaps TRBD2 as D (5 bases). The CDR3 loop spans 16 amino acids. The ends were cut back, 0 bases at V and 0 bases at J, with 12 bases in the middle. In germline, CDR1 is DFQATT, CDR2 SNEGSKA (reference sequence). The CDR3 coding sequence is TGCAGTGCTAGAGATCGGGGTGGGCTAGCCAAAAACATTCAGTACTTC. Amino acids: CSARDRGGLAKNIQYF.

There are many counts of this clonotype. CDR3 region: CSVEGLASKDETQYF. The CDR3 coding sequence is TGCAGCGTTGAAGGACTAGCGTCAAAAGACGAGACCCAGTACTTC. J is TRBJ2-5 and V is TRBV29-1, with 8 positions matching TRBD2. CDR1 and CDR2 from the germline V gene are SQVTM and ANQGSEA. V dropped 1 base and J dropped 5; count of bases not matched to a gene: 9. The CDR3 has 15 residues.

The sample holds a few counts of this clonotype. V is TRBV27 and J is TRBJ1-6; D may be TRBD1 (6 bases). V was pared by 4 bases and J by 6 bases, with 22 bases between. The germline CDR1 and CDR2 sequences are MNHEY and SMNVEV (reference sequence). The CDR3 consists of 18 residues. The chain's CDR3 is CASSSLRLQGSGNSPLHF. CDR3 nucleotides: TGTGCCAGCAGTTCCCTTCGCCTTCAGGGGTCGGGTAATTCACCCCTCCACTTT.

In this sample, this clonotype turned up many times. This rearrangement joins TRBV7-9 to TRBJ1-2; weak D call: TRBD1 (6 bases). CDR1 and CDR2 (germline): SEHNR, FQNEAQ (reference sequence). The V end lost 1 base, the J end lost 7 bases, and 13 bases lay between the germline ends. There are 14 residues in the CDR3. The chain's CDR3 is CASSLEQGLSGYTF. The CDR3 nucleotides read TGTGCCAGCAGCTTAGAGCAGGGGCTCTCTGGCTACACCTTC.

This chain uses TRBV9 with TRBJ2-3, with TRBD2 matching over 12 bases. Trimming cost V 3 bases and J 4 bases; bases outside gene matches: 3. This CDR3 comprises 15 residues. Germline CDR1 SGDLS, CDR2 YYNGEE. For the CDR3, the DNA is TGTGCCAGCAGCGCTAGCGGGGGGGCCCCAGATACGCAGTATTTT. Its translation is CASSASGGAPDTQYF.

The sample holds a few counts of this clonotype. The rearrangement joins TRBV10-3 to TRBJ2-3; D is ambiguous. Deletions cut 4 bases from V and 3 bases from J, with 2 bases between. Germline V gene sequence: CDR1 ENHRY, CDR2 SYGVKD. The CDR3 is 11 residues long. CDR3 coding DNA: TGTGCCATCAGTGCTACAGATACGCAGTATTTT. The encoded protein is CAISATDTQYF.

This clonotype was picked up many times. The rearrangement joins TRBV7-8 to TRBJ2-3, with 8 bases fitting TRBD2. This CDR3 region has 14 residues. V was pared by 5 bases and J by 6 bases, with 7 bases of the junction left unmatched. Germline V gene data show CDR1 as SGHVS and CDR2 as FQNEAQ. This CDR3 is CASSPGTSSDTQYF. The DNA of the CDR3 is TGTGCCAGCAGCCCAGGGACTAGTTCGGATACGCAGTATTTT.

Concerning this clonotype: The junction shows a germline mismatch at one end, possibly a read error. CDR3 DNA sequence: TGTGCCAGCAGCCCCGGGACAGGGGAGTGCTCCTTC. This translates into CASSPGTGECSF. The J gene is TRBJ1-2, the V gene TRBV7-9; 10 nucleotides agree with TRBD1. The CDR3 extends over 12 amino acids. Germline lookup yields CDR1 SEHNR and CDR2 FQNEAQ (reference sequence).

This clonotype was counted between two and nine times. The chain is built from TRBV20-1 and TRBJ1-1, with D perhaps TRBD1 (6 bases). Germline V gives CDR1 DFQATT, CDR2 SNEGSKA (reference sequence). The CDR3 has 16 amino acids. Deletions cut 0 bases from V and 5 bases from J, with 19 bases between. The CDR3 protein is CSARDYTGLEGTEAFF. CDR3 bases: TGCAGTGCTAGAGATTATACAGGGTTGGAGGGGACTGAAGCTTTCTTT.